The 31 T cell receptor beta chains in this list originate from one sample, sequenced in a study of T-cell reconstitution after alpha-beta-depleted transplantation in children. Researchers prepared the TCRbeta library using unique molecular identifiers, the study reports. TCRdb re-derived calls from the PCR reads in MiXCR, one entry per CDR3 protein. The sample contains around 300,000 distinct CDR3 sequences, around a tenth of which appear only once. Sequences were derived from PBMCs, sampled before TCRalphabeta/CD19-depleted stem cell transplant. The receptor source for this set is a boy under two years old with acute myeloid leukemia, due to receive a stem cell transplant.

This clonotype was detected ten times or more. The chain has TRBV10-3 and TRBJ2-1; D possibly corresponds to TRBD2 (7 bases). The germline gives CDR1 ENHRY, CDR2 SYGVKD. V lost 6 bases, J lost 1 base, and 13 bases lay in between. This CDR3 contains 15 residues. The CDR3 DNA follows: TGTGCCATCAGGAAAAAGGGGGGGTCCTACAATGAGCAGTTCTTC. Residues: CAIRKKGGSYNEQFF.

This clonotype was seen more than once but under ten times. The chain has TRBV29-1 and TRBJ2-1; 10 bases agree with TRBD2. The CDR3 runs 17 residues. V lost 3 bases to trimming and J lost 3 bases; unmatched junction nucleotides: 11. The germline CDR1 and CDR2 sequences are SQVTM and ANQGSEA. CDR3 DNA sequence: TGCAGCGTTGATAGTATCGGACTAGCGGTTGTCTACAATGAGCAGTTCTTC. Protein: CSVDSIGLAVVYNEQFF.

This clonotype showed up many times. CDR3 residues: CAVSIKGQETEQFF. DNA for the CDR3: TGTGCCGTCTCCATTAAAGGACAGGAGACTGAGCAGTTCTTC. The V gene is TRBV10-3, the J gene TRBJ2-1; 7 nucleotides agree with TRBD1. V was pared by 11 bases and J by 9 bases, with 16 bases of the junction left unmatched. The CDR3 length is 14 residues. Germline V gene lookup returns CDR1 ENHRY and CDR2 SYGVKD.

This clonotype was counted many times. This rearrangement joins TRBV5-1 to TRBJ2-4, with D possibly being TRBD1 (6 bases). The V gene lost 1 base and the J gene lost 8 bases, with 13 bases spanning the gap. Per the germline V gene, CDR1 is SGHRS and CDR2 is YFSETQ. The CDR3 is 14 residues long. CDR3 in DNA: TGCGCCAGCAGCTTGTACAGGGTGGAGGACATTCAGTACTTC. Its protein product is CASSLYRVEDIQYF.

This rearrangement joins TRBV7-9 to TRBJ2-1; 8 bases agree with TRBD2. The trim removed 0 bases at V and 5 bases at J, leaving 9 bases unmatched. This CDR3 comprises 17 residues. The germline gives CDR1 SEHNR, CDR2 FQNEAQ (reference sequence). CDR3 nucleotide sequence: TGTGCCAGCAGCTTAGCCCGTTCACTAGCGGTAAACAATGAGCAGTTCTTC. It encodes CASSLARSLAVNNEQFF.

This clonotype was seen repeatedly, ten times or more. This chain connects TRBV15 to TRBJ2-1; D gene ambiguous. This CDR3 has 15 amino acids. Germline V gives CDR1 LNHNV, CDR2 YYDKDF (reference sequence). Trimming took off 3 bases at V and 2 bases at J, with 11 bases between the two ends. Here the CDR3 reads CATSREGLAYNEQFF. In DNA form, the CDR3 reads TGTGCCACCAGCAGGGAAGGATTGGCCTACAATGAGCAGTTCTTC.

Here the CDR3 DNA reads TGTGCCAGCAGCCAGCAGCGAAACACTGAAGCTTTCTTT. Protein sequence: CASSQQRNTEAFF. This rearrangement joins TRBV6-1 to TRBJ1-1; D unclear. CDR1 and CDR2 from the germline V gene are MNHNS and SASEGT. The CDR3 length is 13 residues. Trimming cost V 6 bases and J 2 bases, with 10 bases left between them.

The chain carries TRBV7-2 and TRBJ1-2; 9 bases are shared with TRBD1. The ends lost 2 bases at V and 7 bases at J; junction bases unmatched: 8. The CDR3 consists of 15 residues. Germline V CDR1 and CDR2: SGHTA, FQGNSA. Written as DNA, the CDR3 is TGTGCCAGCAGCTTAAGGGGACAGGGACTGTCTGGCTACACCTTC. It is translated as CASSLRGQGLSGYTF. Drawing the rest from reference TRBV7-2 and TRBJ1-2, the complete variable domain is GAGVSQSPSNKVTEKGKDVELRCDPISGHTALYWYRQSLGQGLEFLIYFQGNSAPDKSGLPSDRFSAERTGGSVSTLTIQRTQQEDSAVYLCASSLRGQGLSGYTFGSGTRLTVV.

This rearrangement joins TRBV7-2 to TRBJ2-4; D is uncertain. This CDR3 has 13 amino acids. CDR1 is SGHTA and CDR2 is FQGNSA in the germline V gene. The germline V and J ends were trimmed by 3 bases and 3 bases, with 6 bases remaining between them. DNA for the CDR3: TGTGCCAGCAGCTTGCTAGTCAAAAACATTCAGTACTTC. Translation gives CASSLLVKNIQYF.

This clonotype was observed a handful of times. The V gene is TRBV10-3, the J gene TRBJ2-4; possible D gene TRBD1, 5 bases. V was shortened by 2 bases and J by 3 bases, with 11 bases between the two germline ends. Germline-derived CDR1 and CDR2 are ENHRY and SYGVKD. CDR3 length: 15 amino acids. This CDR3 reads CAISESRGFKNIQYF. The CDR3 DNA reads TGTGCCATCAGTGAGAGTAGGGGATTCAAAAACATTCAGTACTTC.

In this sample, this clonotype turned up a few times. The chain carries TRBV4-2 and TRBJ2-2; TRBD2 might be the D (5 bases). Germline lookup yields CDR1 LGHNA and CDR2 YNFKEQ. Trimming removed 1 base from V and 1 base from J, with 7 bases in between. This CDR3 contains 15 residues. The CDR3 region is CASSQVGGNTGELFF. CDR3 DNA: TGTGCCAGCAGCCAAGTAGGAGGGAACACCGGGGAGCTGTTTTTT.

This clonotype appeared a few times. One end of the junction varies from germline; a read error may be responsible. The chain combines TRBV5-4 with TRBJ2-5; 8 nucleotides align to TRBD2. The CDR3 covers 14 residues. CDR1 is SGHNT, CDR2 YYREEE, per germline (reference sequence). The CDR3: CASSLAIAGWAMDF. In nucleotides, the CDR3 is TGTGCCAGCAGCTTGGCCATAGCGGGGTGGGCAATGGACTTC.

This clonotype was detected many times. This sequence joins TRBV6-1 and TRBJ2-3, with TRBD2 as a possible D gene (7 bases). Trimming stripped 2 bases from V and 3 bases from J, with 15 bases between. Germline CDR1 MNHNS, CDR2 SASEGT. The CDR3 extends over 16 amino acids. The CDR3 loop reads CASSESGGGGTDTQYF. In DNA, the CDR3 is TGTGCCAGCAGTGAATCGGGGGGCGGGGGAACAGATACGCAGTATTTT.

This clonotype has at least ten counts. The genes are TRBV12-3 or TRBV12-4 and TRBJ2-7, with D unclear. The CDR3 runs to 13 residues. Trimming took 2 bases from V and 4 from J, leaving 9 bases between them. CDR3 region: CASSLTALYEQYF. The CDR3 bases are TGTGCCAGCAGTTTAACCGCCCTATACGAGCAGTACTTC.

This clonotype was observed a few times. J is TRBJ1-6 and V is TRBV6-1, with a tentative D call TRBD1 (5 bases). From germline, CDR1 is MNHNS and CDR2 SASEGT. The CDR3 contains 13 residues. V lost 6 bases and J 8 bases, leaving 11 bases between the germline ends. The CDR3 nucleotides are TGTGCCAGCAGCCGCGGAGGGGATTCACCCCTCCACTTT. This encodes CASSRGGDSPLHF.

The chain combines TRBV7-9 with TRBJ2-3; D may be TRBD2 (7 bases). The CDR3 loop spans 16 amino acids. Germline assignment: CDR1 SEHNR and CDR2 FQNEAQ (reference sequence). Trimming cost V 0 bases and J 3 bases, with 13 bases left between them. The CDR3 coding sequence is TGTGCCAGCAGCTTAGCGCCGGGGGGCGGAACAGATACGCAGTATTTT. Amino acid sequence: CASSLAPGGGTDTQYF.

Ten or more counts support this clonotype. V usage is TRBV28 and J usage is TRBJ2-5; 7 nucleotides agree with TRBD1. CDR1 MDHEN and CDR2 SYDVKM come from the germline V gene. Trimming at V came to 3 bases and at J to 3 bases, leaving 1 base not matched to a gene. The CDR3 runs to 13 residues. In DNA, the CDR3 is TGTGCCAGCAGTTTCGACAGGGAAGAGACCCAGTACTTC. Its translation is CASSFDREETQYF.

This clonotype was observed many times. This chain uses TRBV5-6 with TRBJ2-7; D remains unclear. CDR3 length: 12 residues. Trimming cost V 0 bases and J 5 bases, with 6 bases left between them. Germline CDR1 and CDR2: SGHDT and YYEEEE. The CDR3 bases are TGTGCCAGCAGCTTGGAGGATAACGAGCAGTACTTC. Amino acid sequence: CASSLEDNEQYF.

At least ten counts were recorded for this clonotype. CDR3 bases: TGTGCCAGCAGCCCGACAGGGATCTATGGCTACACCTTC. It codes for CASSPTGIYGYTF. The V gene is TRBV28, the J gene TRBJ1-2, with TRBD1 identical over 7 bases. V dropped 6 bases and J dropped 4; count of bases not matched to a gene: 5. The CDR3 spans 13 residues. Germline V CDR1 and CDR2: MDHEN, SYDVKM.

This clonotype was observed a few times. V gene TRBV7-8 combines with J gene TRBJ2-7, with D perhaps TRBD1 (6 bases). V was cut by 5 bases and J by 0 bases, with 17 bases left in between. CDR1 is SGHVS, CDR2 FQNEAQ, per germline. The CDR3 loop spans 16 amino acids. CDR3 protein: CASSPGRQASSYEQYF. For the CDR3, the DNA is TGTGCCAGCAGCCCAGGTCGACAGGCTAGCTCCTACGAGCAGTACTTC.

This clonotype was counted between two and nine times. V usage is TRBV12-3 or TRBV12-4 and J usage is TRBJ2-3, with 8 nucleotides matching TRBD1. The CDR3 extends over 16 amino acids. The J segment lost 1 base and the V segment lost 6 bases, leaving 9 bases of the junction unmatched. The CDR3 region has the DNA TGTGCCAGCAGCCCGGACAGGGAGGCAGGCACAGATACGCAGTATTTT. Translated: CASSPDREAGTDTQYF.

This clonotype appeared a few times. A junction end diverges from the germline sequence, so it may reflect a read error. V gene TRBV11-2 combines with J gene TRBJ1-2; 7 bases agree with TRBD1. The CDR3 covers 14 residues. The germline CDR1 and CDR2 sequences are SGHAT and FQNNGV. CDR3 DNA: TGTGCCATCAGCGTTACAGGGGCAGACTATGGCTACACCTTC. The encoded protein is CAISVTGADYGYTF.

This clonotype was picked up a small number of times. V and J are TRBV6-2 or TRBV6-3 and TRBJ2-1; the D gene is possibly TRBD2 (5 bases). V gave up 4 bases and J gave up 7 bases, with 11 bases separating them. Germline loops: CDR1 MNHEY, CDR2 SVGEGT. The CDR3 loop spans 13 amino acids. CDR3 sequence: CASSFRTWNEQFF. DNA of the CDR3: TGTGCCAGCAGTTTCCGGACTTGGAATGAGCAGTTCTTC.

This clonotype was recorded at least ten times. The chain carries TRBV4-2 and TRBJ1-2; D is uncertain. Trimming removed 0 bases at V and 8 bases at J, with 7 bases between. This CDR3 contains 12 residues. Germline V gene data show CDR1 as LGHNA and CDR2 as YNFKEQ. CDR3 bases: TGTGCCAGCAGCCAAGATGGGTGGGGCTACACCTTC. Its translation: CASSQDGWGYTF.

This clonotype was recorded at least ten times. At one end the junction does not follow the germline gene, possibly because of a read error. The chain uses TRBV7-7 and TRBJ2-3; 9 bases match TRBD1. This CDR3 has 15 amino acids. CDR1 and CDR2 (germline): SSHAT, FNYEAQ (reference sequence). The CDR3 DNA sequence: TGTGCTAGCAGCCTTACAGGGGGCATCGCAGATACGCAGTATTTT. Translating gives CASSLTGGIADTQYF.

There are many counts of this clonotype. In nucleotides, the CDR3 is TGTGCCAGCGGTGACAGCAGCTCCTACGAGCAGTACTTC. Translating gives CASGDSSSYEQYF. V and J are TRBV12-3 or TRBV12-4 and TRBJ2-7, with D maybe TRBD1 (5 bases). Trimming shortened V by 8 bases and J by 0 bases, and 11 bases separated the two germline ends. The CDR3 loop spans 13 amino acids.

A note on this clonotype: At one end the junction does not follow the germline gene, possibly because of a read error. V is TRBV5-5 and J is TRBJ1-5; possibly TRBD1 for D (6 bases). Germline lookup yields CDR1 SGHKS and CDR2 YYEKEE (reference sequence). The CDR3 loop spans 15 amino acids. CDR3 region: CASSLTGSSNLPQHF. CDR3 nucleotide sequence: TGTGCCAGCAGCCTGACAGGATCCAGCAATCTGCCCCAGCATTTT.

The rearrangement uses TRBV5-5 and TRBJ1-5, with D maybe TRBD1 (6 bases). Germline loops: CDR1 SGHKS, CDR2 YYEKEE (reference sequence). V was cut by 0 bases and J by 2 bases, with 18 bases left in between. The CDR3 sequence is 18 residues long. The CDR3 loop reads CASSLARTAAGGNQPQHF. CDR3 nucleotides: TGTGCCAGCAGCTTGGCCCGGACAGCGGCCGGGGGCAATCAGCCCCAGCATTTT.

V is TRBV29-1 and J is TRBJ2-5, with D perhaps TRBD2 (5 bases). V was shortened by 4 bases and J by 5 bases, with 17 bases between the two germline ends. Germline V gives CDR1 SQVTM, CDR2 ANQGSEA. The CDR3 extends over 14 amino acids. The CDR3 nucleotides read TGCAGCGTTGGAGCGCGGGCCCCCGGGGAGACCCAGTACTTC. This translates into CSVGARAPGETQYF.

This clonotype was observed many times. V is TRBV6-1 and J is TRBJ2-1, with 12 bases lining up with TRBD2. The CDR3 is made up of 16 amino acids. Germline trimming cut 5 bases from V and 1 base from J; bases unmatched to any gene: 3. Germline CDR1 reads MNHNS; CDR2 reads SASEGT. For the CDR3, the DNA is TGTGCCAGCAGTCTAGCGGGAGGGTGGTCCTACAATGAGCAGTTCTTC. Translated, it gives CASSLAGGWSYNEQFF.

This clonotype was recorded many times. The CDR3 reads CASSELSGRAQYF. The CDR3 bases are TGTGCCAGCAGTGAATTGTCAGGACGGGCCCAGTACTTC. The gene calls are TRBV25-1 and TRBJ2-5, with no clear D. This CDR3 comprises 13 residues. The germline V gene encodes CDR1 MGHDK and CDR2 SYGVNS. V lost 1 base and J lost 9, with 12 bases in between.